This T cell receptor (beta chain) originates from a study of T cell responses to AZD1222 COVID-19 vaccine. Study-wide results and caveats: Repertoires were collected only later (after the peak T cell response had occurred).

Comment on this clone: Its antigen is undetermined.

Sequenced by immunoSEQ multiplex PCR; TCRdb stores in-frame clones only, minus some. The top ten hold over 12% of the sample, which has approximately 140,000 clones, about 91% seen once. The length of the CDR3 is 15 residues. CDR1 LGHDT and CDR2 YNNKEL come from the germline V gene (reference sequence). V lost 1 base and J 1 base, leaving 10 bases between the germline ends. The clonotype comes from an adult in good health. Sequencing was performed on peripheral blood, taken on day 0 of AZD1222 vaccination. The rearrangement uses TRBV3-1 (or the pseudogene TRBV3-2) and TRBJ1-1; D is ambiguous. Written as DNA, the CDR3 is TGTGCCAGCAGCCAAGGGTTTGCGGCGAACACTGAAGCTTTCTTT. This codes for CASSQGFAANTEAFF.